The 10 T cell receptor beta chains listed next were all sequenced from one sample in a study of T-cell reconstitution after alpha-beta-depleted transplantation in children. The authors prepared the TCRbeta library with unique molecular identifiers. TCRdb independently ran MiXCR on the PCR reads; one entry per CDR3 protein. The sample holds about 610,000 distinct CDR3 sequences, over 9.5% seen once. The sample consisted of PBMCs from the stem cell graft donor, taken from the stem cell graft. These receptors all stem from a human donor who donated a stem cell graft to a child with acute myeloid leukemia.

V is TRBV6-5 and J is TRBJ1-2; D is uncertain. The germline CDR1 and CDR2 sequences are MNHEY and SVGAGI. V lost 2 bases and J 2 bases, leaving 12 bases between the germline ends. CDR3 size: 15 residues. The CDR3 loop is CASSYTQSGNYGYTF. The CDR3 DNA sequence: TGTGCCAGCAGTTACACCCAAAGCGGGAACTATGGCTACACCTTC.

At least ten counts were recorded for this clonotype. V usage is TRBV5-6 and J usage is TRBJ2-3; possible D gene TRBD2, 6 bases. The CDR3 sequence is 15 residues long. Trimming took 1 base from V and 6 from J, leaving 15 bases between them. CDR1 and CDR2 from the germline V gene are SGHDT and YYEEEE. CDR3 protein: CASSLLAAGGDTQYF. Here the CDR3 DNA reads TGTGCCAGCAGCTTGCTGGCAGCGGGCGGGGATACGCAGTATTTT.

The rearrangement joins TRBV3-1 to TRBJ2-1, with 10 nucleotides matching TRBD2. The J segment lost 4 bases and the V segment lost 1 base, leaving 4 bases of the junction unmatched. Germline CDR1 LGHDT, CDR2 YNNKEL (reference sequence). CDR3 length equals 16 residues. The DNA of the CDR3 is TGTGCCAGCAGCCAAGGAGGTAGCGGGAGGTACAATGAGCAGTTCTTC. It translates to CASSQGGSGRYNEQFF.

This clonotype was recorded at least ten times. The chain is built from TRBV10-3 and TRBJ2-2; D call uncertain. CDR3 length equals 13 residues. Looked up from germline, CDR1 is ENHRY and CDR2 is SYGVKD. V was trimmed by 2 bases and J by 6 bases, leaving 7 bases between them. CDR3 coding DNA: TGTGCCATCAGTGAGATGGAACCCGGGGAGCTGTTTTTT. As protein: CAISEMEPGELFF.

The chain recombines TRBV14 with TRBJ2-1; D might be TRBD1 (6 bases). V was trimmed by 1 base and J by 9 bases, leaving 16 bases between them. The CDR3 has 15 residues. CDR1 is SGHDN, CDR2 FVKESK, per germline. This chain's CDR3 is CASSQGTVFGGEQFF. The CDR3 nucleotides read TGTGCCAGCAGCCAAGGGACAGTGTTTGGCGGTGAGCAGTTCTTC.

This clonotype was observed a handful of times. V is TRBV4-3 and J is TRBJ2-1; 9 nucleotides line up with TRBD2. Germline trimming cut 5 bases from V and 10 bases from J; bases unmatched to any gene: 9. The CDR3 runs 14 residues. Germline lookup yields CDR1 LGHNA and CDR2 YSLEER. The DNA for the CDR3 is TGCGCCAGCAGCAGGGTGCGGGAGGGGGGGGAGCAGTTCTTC. It specifies CASSRVREGGEQFF.

The chain joins TRBV5-6 to TRBJ1-4, with D tentatively TRBD1 (5 bases). With 3 bases removed from V and 5 bases from J, the gap between germline ends came to 20 bases. Germline lookup yields CDR1 SGHDT and CDR2 YYEEEE. The CDR3 spans 17 residues. The CDR3 sequence is CASSWGTGGLVNEKLFF. As DNA, the CDR3 is TGTGCCAGCAGCTGGGGGACCGGGGGTCTAGTCAATGAAAAACTGTTTTTT. Full variable domain (missing parts from reference TRBV5-6 and TRBJ1-4): DAGVTQSPTHLIKTRGQQVTLRCSPKSGHDTVSWYQQALGQGPQFIFQYYEEEERQRGNFPDRFSGHQFPNYSSELNVNALLLGDSALYLCASSWGTGGLVNEKLFFGSGTQLSVL.

This clonotype was recorded a few times. The chain uses TRBV15 and TRBJ1-1; D is unclear. V was trimmed by 4 bases and J by 7 bases, leaving 13 bases between them. The CDR3 runs to 13 residues. Germline V gene data show CDR1 as LNHNV and CDR2 as YYDKDF (reference sequence). The CDR3 is CATSILGRNEAFF. CDR3 in DNA: TGTGCCACCAGCATATTAGGACGGAATGAAGCTTTCTTT.

Here the CDR3 DNA reads TGCAGTGCTAGAAAAGGACAGGCCTCCCTTAGCAATCAGCCCCAGCATTTT. Protein sequence: CSARKGQASLSNQPQHF. The chain carries TRBV20-1 and TRBJ1-5; 7 nucleotides align to TRBD1. Germline lookup yields CDR1 DFQATT and CDR2 SNEGSKA (reference sequence). V shed 2 bases, J shed 0 bases, and the junction held 10 bases outside the gene matches. CDR3 length: 17 residues.

This clonotype was counted a few times. This chain joins TRBV7-8 and TRBJ2-1; perhaps TRBD2 as D (5 bases). The CDR3 runs to 16 residues. V lost 5 bases to trimming and J lost 0 bases, with 14 bases between them. Germline lookup yields CDR1 SGHVS and CDR2 FQNEAQ. In DNA, the CDR3 is TGTGCCAGCAGCCCGAGGGCCCTAACCTCCTACAATGAGCAGTTCTTC. This codes for CASSPRALTSYNEQFF.